The 16 T cell receptor beta chains reported below all come from one sample, sequenced in a study of blood T cell repertoires in COVID-19 (dated by TCRdb to the early 2020s). Library prep was done by the immunoSEQ multiplex PCR assay. Here the immuneACCESS table is served through TCRdb, limited to in-frame sequences with V and J called. Missing clones are a known gap in these copies; in checked studies unresolved V genes cover under half, and the rest lacks a known reason. Present in this sample are approximately 340,000 clones, roughly 90% of which were seen just once. More than 0.85% of the sample is held by the ten biggest clonotypes. The specimen sequenced was PBMCs or T cells enriched from blood (not recorded which). The receptors stem from a woman aged 35 to 49 who had been exposed to COVID-19.

The V gene is TRBV19, the J gene TRBJ2-1; maybe TRBD2 (5 bases). This CDR3 contains 15 residues. Trimming left V 7 bases short and J 9 bases short, with 22 bases between. CDR1 is LNHDA and CDR2 is SQIVND in the germline V gene (reference sequence). The CDR3 DNA reads as TGTGCCAGTACCCTTGAAGGGAGATACGGCCTTGAGCAGTTCTTC. It translates to CASTLEGRYGLEQFF. Using reference TRBV19 and TRBJ2-1 for the parts outside the CDR3, the full variable domain is DGGITQSPKYLFRKEGQNVTLSCEQNLNHDAMYWYRQDPGQGLRLIYYSQIVNDFQKGDIAEGYSVSREKKESFPLTVTSAQKNPTAFYLCASTLEGRYGLEQFFGPGTRLTVL.

The CDR3 protein is CASSQATTGFSYNSPLHF. The DNA of the CDR3 is TGTGCCAGCAGCCAAGCCACTACAGGATTCTCCTATAATTCACCCCTCCACTTT. The chain is built from TRBV3-1 (or the pseudogene TRBV3-2) and TRBJ1-6; D may be TRBD1 (5 bases). This CDR3 has 18 residues. Looked up from germline, CDR1 is LGHDT and CDR2 is YNNKEL (reference sequence). With 1 base removed from V and 0 bases from J, the gap between germline ends came to 13 bases.

The V and J genes are TRBV18 and TRBJ1-1; maybe TRBD1 (6 bases). Germline V gene lookup returns CDR1 KGHSH and CDR2 LQKENI. The CDR3 totals 14 residues. Trimming took 3 bases from V and 7 from J, leaving 15 bases between them. The CDR3 bases are TGTGCCAGCTCACCGGCACAGGGAAACGGTGAAGCTTTCTTT. Its translation is CASSPAQGNGEAFF.

The chain links TRBV7-9 to TRBJ2-2; 15 bases are shared with TRBD2. CDR3 length: 16 amino acids. V lost 5 bases, J lost 4 bases, and 2 bases stayed unmatched. Looked up from germline, CDR1 is SEHNR and CDR2 is FQNEAQ (reference sequence). CDR3 in amino acids: CASSGGLAGGTGELFF. CDR3 DNA sequence: TGTGCCAGCAGCGGGGGACTAGCGGGAGGCACCGGGGAGCTGTTTTTT.

Points on this clone: Other DNA sequences in this specimen translate into the identical CDR3. The CDR3 sequence is CASSPTGSSYNEQFF. CDR3 DNA sequence: TGCGCCAGCAGCCCCACGGGGAGCTCCTACAATGAGCAGTTCTTC. This rearrangement joins TRBV5-1 to TRBJ2-1; TRBD2 might be the D (5 bases). The ends were cut back, 4 bases at V and 0 bases at J, with 11 bases in the middle. CDR1 is SGHRS, CDR2 YFSETQ, per germline. This CDR3 is built from 15 residues.

V usage is TRBV12-5 and J usage is TRBJ2-1, with no clear D. Germline lookup yields CDR1 LGHNT and CDR2 FRNRAP. Between the trimmed V and J ends, which lost 0 bases and 8 bases, there was a span of 8 bases. CDR3 size: 13 residues. This CDR3 is CASGLVPSYEQFF. The CDR3 region has the DNA TGTGCTAGTGGTTTGGTCCCCTCCTATGAGCAGTTCTTC.

In its sample, this clone was seen once. The chain employs TRBV2 and TRBJ1-2; D perhaps matches TRBD1 (6 bases). CDR1 is SNHLY, CDR2 FYNNEI, per germline. The CDR3 sequence is 15 residues long. The V end lost 3 bases, the J end lost 1 base, and 12 bases lay between the germline ends. The CDR3 coding sequence is TGTGCCAGCAGTGAGAGACAGGTCTATAACTATGGCTACACCTTC. Translating gives CASSERQVYNYGYTF.

This clone has only one observation. This sequence joins TRBV27 and TRBJ1-1; TRBD1 matches 9 bases. CDR3 length: 14 amino acids. In germline, CDR1 is MNHEY, CDR2 SMNVEV (reference sequence). Unmatched junction bases numbered 5, after V lost 5 bases and J lost 4 bases. The CDR3 here is CASSPNRGLTEAFF. The CDR3 nucleotides are TGTGCCAGCAGTCCTAACAGGGGGCTCACTGAAGCTTTCTTT.

This rearrangement joins TRBV19 to TRBJ1-2; D may be TRBD1 (5 bases). Trimming took 4 bases from V and 5 from J, leaving 14 bases between them. Germline V gene data show CDR1 as LNHDA and CDR2 as SQIVND (reference sequence). This CDR3 spans 14 amino acids. The chain's CDR3 is CASSRGGEVYGYTF. The CDR3 DNA is TGTGCCAGTAGTAGGGGAGGGGAAGTTTATGGCTACACCTTC.

The chain uses TRBV4-1 and TRBJ2-7; 12 bases map to TRBD1. There are 15 residues in the CDR3. V lost 5 bases, J lost 4 bases, and 6 bases stayed unmatched. CDR1 is MGHRA, CDR2 YSYEKL, per germline. DNA for the CDR3: TGCGCCAGCAGCTACGGGACAGGGGGCCCTTACGAGCAGTACTTC. Its protein product is CASSYGTGGPYEQYF.

V usage is TRBV5-1 and J usage is TRBJ1-3; 9 bases match TRBD1. There are 18 residues in the CDR3. Trimming took 0 bases from V and 3 from J; bases not matched to a gene: 10. Germline V gene lookup returns CDR1 SGHRS and CDR2 YFSETQ. The CDR3 sequence: CASSLGGPGTGNGNTIYF. The CDR3, as DNA: TGCGCCAGCAGCTTGGGGGGTCCCGGGACAGGGAATGGAAACACCATATATTTT.

This rearrangement joins TRBV5-3 to TRBJ2-2, with D perhaps TRBD1 (5 bases). TRBV5-3 is known as an ORF, though its function is uncertain. Trimming took 0 bases from V and 5 from J, leaving 14 bases between them. CDR3 size: 16 residues. CDR3 sequence reads: CARSLVKGPGTGELFF. CDR3 bases: TGTGCCAGAAGCTTGGTAAAGGGGCCTGGAACCGGGGAGCTGTTTTTT.

For the CDR3, the DNA is TGTGCCAGCAGCACGGACAGCCAGGGACAGCCCCAGCATTTT. Translated, it gives CASSTDSQGQPQHF. The chain uses TRBV2 and TRBJ1-5; D may be TRBD1 (6 bases). Germline V gene sequence: CDR1 SNHLY, CDR2 FYNNEI. V was shortened by 6 bases and J by 7 bases, with 16 bases between the two germline ends. The CDR3 sequence is 14 residues long. The whole variable domain, remainder taken from reference TRBV2 and TRBJ1-5, is EPEVTQTPSHQVTQMGQEVILRCVPISNHLYFYWYRQILGQKVEFLVSFYNNEISEKSEIFDDQFSVERPDGSNFTLKIRSTKLEDSAMYFCASSTDSQGQPQHFGDGTRLSIL.

V is TRBV6-5 and J is TRBJ1-1; 7 nucleotides match TRBD1. The CDR3 runs to 15 residues. The V gene end was trimmed by 4 bases and the J gene end by 0 bases; junction bases not matched to a gene: 5. Germline V lookup: CDR1 MNHEY, CDR2 SVGAGI. CDR3 amino acids: CASSSQTGLNTEAFF. CDR3 nucleotide sequence: TGTGCCAGCAGTTCCCAGACAGGGTTGAACACTGAAGCTTTCTTT.

The V call is TRBV7-9, the J call TRBJ2-7; 7 nucleotides line up with TRBD1. This CDR3 has 15 residues. Germline V gene sequence: CDR1 SEHNR, CDR2 FQNEAQ (reference sequence). The V segment lost 1 base and the J segment 0 bases; nucleotides outside the gene matches: 3. In DNA, the CDR3 is TGTGCCAGCAGCTTAGTAACAGGGGCCTCCTACGAGCAGTACTTC. Encoded protein: CASSLVTGASYEQYF.

In this sample, this clone turned up a few times. The chain joins TRBV5-1 to TRBJ2-7; 9 nucleotides line up with TRBD2. The CDR3 runs to 16 residues. The germline V gene has CDR1 SGHRS and CDR2 YFSETQ. V was clipped by 1 base and J by 6 bases; unmatched bases: 11. The CDR3, as DNA: TGCGCCAGCAGCTTGTACAAGGCGGGAGGGCCGGTCGAGCAGTACTTC. This translates into CASSLYKAGGPVEQYF.